These 32 T cell receptor beta chains came from one sample sequenced in a study of T-cell reconstitution after alpha-beta-depleted transplantation in children. For TCRbeta, the library was prepared with unique molecular identifiers. TCRdb redid the calling of the PCR reads with MiXCR, one entry per CDR3 protein. The table includes hundreds of thousands of distinct CDR3 sequences, around 15% detected once. The specimen comprised PBMCs, mostly from graft donor cells, sampled 360 days after TCRalphabeta/CD19-depleted stem cell transplant. These receptors all come from a male patient between 2 and 10 years old who had a stem cell transplant for acute lymphoblastic leukemia, so the T cells may come from the graft donor.

This chain uses TRBV27 with TRBJ2-5; 10 bases match TRBD1. The germline V gene has CDR1 MNHEY and CDR2 SMNVEV (reference sequence). V lost 2 bases to trimming and J lost 5 bases; unmatched junction nucleotides: 5. The CDR3 is 15 amino acids. The DNA of the CDR3 is TGTGCCAGCAGTTTACTGGGACAGGGGTGGGAGACCCAGTACTTC. Amino acids: CASSLLGQGWETQYF.

This chain links TRBV7-3 with TRBJ1-5, with 7 bases lining up with TRBD1. The CDR3 length is 15 residues. Germline V CDR1 and CDR2: SGHTA, FQGTGA. The ends lost 5 bases at V and 3 bases at J; junction bases unmatched: 7. CDR3 coding DNA: TGTGCCAGCAGCAATTACCAGGGGGACAATCAGCCCCAGCATTTT. This codes for CASSNYQGDNQPQHF.

This chain links TRBV7-2 with TRBJ1-2; D remains unclear. V lost 2 bases and J lost 2, with 12 bases in between. Germline V lookup: CDR1 SGHTA, CDR2 FQGNSA. The CDR3 consists of 15 residues. The CDR3 here is CASSLPVPQNYGYTF. CDR3 sequence (DNA): TGTGCCAGCAGCTTACCAGTGCCCCAGAACTATGGCTACACCTTC.

The chain uses TRBV25-1 and TRBJ2-1, with 13 positions matching TRBD2. The CDR3 spans 13 residues. Looked up from germline, CDR1 is MGHDK and CDR2 is SYGVNS. With 8 bases clipped from V and 10 bases from J, the junction kept 5 bases outside the gene matches. CDR3 sequence: CASGLAGVWEQFF. In DNA, the CDR3 is TGTGCCAGCGGACTAGCGGGAGTTTGGGAGCAGTTCTTC.

This clonotype came up a few times. This chain connects TRBV4-1 to TRBJ2-3; weak D call: TRBD1 (5 bases). Trimming shortened V by 6 bases and J by 3 bases, and 13 bases separated the two germline ends. Germline V gene sequence: CDR1 MGHRA, CDR2 YSYEKL. The CDR3 runs to 14 residues. CDR3 DNA sequence: TGCGCCAGCAGGAGGACATTGGCAACAGATACGCAGTATTTT. Encoded protein: CASRRTLATDTQYF.

This sequence joins TRBV27 and TRBJ2-7; 12 bases fit TRBD2. V lost 6 bases, J lost 7 bases, and 13 bases stayed unmatched. The V gene's germline CDR1 is MNHEY and CDR2 SMNVEV (reference sequence). CDR3 length: 16 amino acids. CDR3 residues: CASSFLPSGGVGEQYF. CDR3 sequence (DNA): TGTGCCAGCAGCTTCCTTCCTAGCGGGGGGGTCGGGGAGCAGTACTTC.

The V call is TRBV28, the J call TRBJ2-3; D might be TRBD1 (7 bases). The V end was cut by 6 bases, the J end by 4 bases, with 20 bases between. Germline CDR1 reads MDHEN; CDR2 reads SYDVKM. The CDR3 runs 16 residues. The CDR3, as DNA: TGTGCCAGCAGACCAACACAGGGGAGGAGGGCAGATACGCAGTATTTT. This encodes CASRPTQGRRADTQYF.

The chain has TRBV7-9 and TRBJ2-7; possibly TRBD1 for D (5 bases). Trimming removed 3 bases from V and 3 bases from J, with 15 bases in between. The CDR3 runs 15 residues. Germline V CDR1 and CDR2: SEHNR, FQNEAQ (reference sequence). CDR3 DNA sequence: TGTGCCAGCAGCTTTTCCCCAGGGAATTTCTACGAGCAGTACTTC. Its protein product is CASSFSPGNFYEQYF. Full variable domain (rest looked up from reference TRBV7-9 and TRBJ2-7): DTGVSQNPRHKITKRGQNVTFRCDPISEHNRLYWYRQTLGQGPEFLTYFQNEAQLEKSRLLSDRFSAERPKGSFSTLEIQRTEQGDSAMYLCASSFSPGNFYEQYFGPGTRLTVT.

The sample holds a few counts of this clonotype. This sequence joins TRBV10-3 and TRBJ2-5, with D perhaps TRBD2 (6 bases). V gave up 0 bases and J gave up 6 bases, with 17 bases separating them. The CDR3 loop spans 16 amino acids. Germline V lookup: CDR1 ENHRY, CDR2 SYGVKD. The CDR3 coding sequence is TGTGCCATCAGTGAGTCGAGGGCGGGAAGTATGAAGACCCAGTACTTC. This gives the protein CAISESRAGSMKTQYF.

The chain uses TRBV20-1 and TRBJ2-6; D ambiguous. V shed 1 base and J shed 0 bases, with 13 bases lying between them. CDR1 is DFQATT, CDR2 SNEGSKA, per germline (reference sequence). The CDR3 has 17 amino acids. DNA for the CDR3: TGCAGTGCTAGAGCATCGGAACTTATCTCTGGGGCCAACGTCCTGACTTTC. It encodes CSARASELISGANVLTF.

The chain carries TRBV12-3 or TRBV12-4 and TRBJ2-3, with TRBD2 identical over 11 bases. V shed 3 bases, J shed 3 bases, and the junction held 5 bases outside the gene matches. This CDR3 comprises 16 residues. The CDR3 bases are TGTGCCAGCAGTTTTGGCGCTAGCGGGAGGACAGATACGCAGTATTTT. The encoded protein is CASSFGASGRTDTQYF.

The chain recombines TRBV28 with TRBJ2-1; 8 nucleotides agree with TRBD1. CDR3 size: 16 residues. Germline-derived CDR1 and CDR2 are MDHEN and SYDVKM. V trimming: 6 bases; J trimming: 4 bases; junction bases outside the gene matches: 11. CDR3 in amino acids: CASSVFRDRRYNEQFF. CDR3 in DNA: TGTGCCAGCAGCGTTTTCCGGGACAGGCGATACAATGAGCAGTTCTTC.

The sample holds a few counts of this clonotype. The chain combines TRBV4-3 with TRBJ2-4; possibly TRBD2 for D (6 bases). Trimming took off 1 base at V and 0 bases at J, with 7 bases between the two ends. Per germline, CDR1 LGHNA and CDR2 YSLEER. The CDR3 length is 15 residues. The CDR3 sequence: CASSQGGTAKNIQYF. In DNA form, the CDR3 reads TGCGCCAGCAGCCAAGGCGGGACAGCCAAAAACATTCAGTACTTC.

This clonotype was seen more than once but under ten times. The rearrangement joins TRBV10-3 to TRBJ2-1; unclear D gene. This CDR3 region has 12 residues. Trimming left V 4 bases short and J 7 bases short, with 8 bases between. From germline, CDR1 is ENHRY and CDR2 SYGVKD. The CDR3 region is CAISAAMNEQFF. The CDR3 DNA follows: TGTGCCATCAGTGCAGCAATGAATGAGCAGTTCTTC.

In its sample, this clonotype was seen a few times. J is TRBJ2-3 and V is TRBV10-3; D possibly corresponds to TRBD2 (5 bases). Per germline, CDR1 ENHRY and CDR2 SYGVKD. V lost 6 bases, J lost 1 base, and 17 bases lay in between. This CDR3 has 16 amino acids. This CDR3 is CAISAELLGRTDTQYF. In DNA, the CDR3 is TGTGCCATCAGCGCAGAATTACTAGGGCGCACAGATACGCAGTATTTT.

In this sample, this clonotype turned up a few times. V is TRBV9 and J is TRBJ1-1; the match to TRBD1 covers 7 bases. The ends lost 2 bases at V and 7 bases at J; junction bases unmatched: 8. Germline loops: CDR1 SGDLS, CDR2 YYNGEE. There are 14 residues in the CDR3. CDR3 coding DNA: TGTGCCAGCAGCGTCCGGGACAGCAAGTTTGAAGCTTTCTTT. This sequence encodes CASSVRDSKFEAFF.

This chain links TRBV7-2 with TRBJ1-5; D remains ambiguous. The CDR3 extends over 14 amino acids. The V end lost 2 bases, the J end lost 3 bases, and 8 bases lay between the germline ends. From germline, CDR1 is SGHTA and CDR2 FQGNSA. The CDR3, as DNA: TGTGCCAGCAGCTTACAGCCTTTCAATCAGCCCCAGCATTTT. Translation gives CASSLQPFNQPQHF.

The V call is TRBV12-3 or TRBV12-4, the J call TRBJ1-1, with D perhaps matching TRBD1 (6 bases). CDR3 length: 12 residues. V lost 6 bases and J lost 8, with 13 bases in between. CDR3 in amino acids: CASSGGGGEAFF. The DNA of the CDR3 is TGTGCCAGCAGCGGAGGAGGGGGGGAAGCTTTCTTT.

This clonotype was seen ten or more times. The V gene is TRBV12-3 or TRBV12-4, the J gene TRBJ1-2; D unresolved. This CDR3 is built from 13 residues. V lost 4 bases, J lost 3 bases, and 9 bases lay in between. The CDR3 loop reads CASSYGSDYGYTF. Written as DNA, the CDR3 is TGTGCCAGCAGTTACGGGAGCGACTATGGCTACACCTTC.

This clonotype has more than one count but fewer than ten. This chain uses TRBV28 with TRBJ1-2; D gene uncertain. V was cut by 3 bases and J by 4 bases, with 9 bases left in between. The germline V gene has CDR1 MDHEN and CDR2 SYDVKM. This CDR3 is built from 13 residues. In DNA, the CDR3 is TGTGCCAGCAGTTTCCTCGACGGCTATGGCTACACCTTC. Residues: CASSFLDGYGYTF.

V usage is TRBV5-1 and J usage is TRBJ2-5; 8 bases align to TRBD2. V gave up 3 bases and J gave up 5 bases; unmatched junction bases: 6. CDR1 SGHRS and CDR2 YFSETQ come from the germline V gene. This CDR3 comprises 14 residues. The CDR3 spells CASSYSGGRETQYF. CDR3 bases: TGCGCCAGCAGCTATTCGGGAGGGAGGGAGACCCAGTACTTC.

J is TRBJ2-5 and V is TRBV7-8, with 14 bases matching TRBD2. Germline trimming cut 3 bases from V and 2 bases from J; bases unmatched to any gene: 14. This CDR3 has 20 amino acids. Germline loops: CDR1 SGHVS, CDR2 FQNEAQ. This CDR3 is CASSFEPGLAGVGKQETQYF. In DNA, the CDR3 is TGTGCCAGCAGCTTTGAACCGGGACTAGCGGGAGTAGGGAAACAAGAGACCCAGTACTTC.

V usage is TRBV9 and J usage is TRBJ2-3; no firm D call. V lost 0 bases and J 2 bases, leaving 10 bases between the germline ends. The germline CDR1 and CDR2 sequences are SGDLS and YYNGEE. The CDR3 runs to 15 residues. In DNA, the CDR3 is TGTGCCAGCAGCGTAGGATCCCGATCCACAGATACGCAGTATTTT. This translates into CASSVGSRSTDTQYF.

This clonotype was observed a few times. This chain links TRBV6-2 or TRBV6-3 with TRBJ2-7; D may be TRBD1 (6 bases). The CDR3 spans 16 residues. Trimming took off 6 bases at V and 0 bases at J, with 18 bases between the two ends. Germline lookup yields CDR1 MNHEY and CDR2 SVGEGT. The CDR3 here is CASSTDRPGASYEQYF. The CDR3 nucleotides read TGTGCCAGCAGCACGGACCGCCCAGGGGCCTCCTACGAGCAGTACTTC.

This clonotype appeared a few times. This chain joins TRBV4-2 and TRBJ2-1, with D possibly TRBD2 on 5 matching bases. V lost 0 bases, J lost 13 bases, and 13 bases lay in between. CDR3 length equals 13 residues. Germline V gene data show CDR1 as LGHNA and CDR2 as YNFKEQ. The DNA for the CDR3 is TGTGCCAGCAGCCAAGAAAACCTTAGCGCCCAGTTCTTC. It is translated as CASSQENLSAQFF.

The chain links TRBV5-1 to TRBJ2-7; 9 nucleotides match TRBD2. Trimming at V came to 4 bases and at J to 3 bases, leaving 5 bases not matched to a gene. The CDR3 sequence is 14 residues long. CDR1 SGHRS and CDR2 YFSETQ come from the germline V gene. Here the CDR3 DNA reads TGCGCCAGCAGCCTATTAGCGGGAGACTACGAGCAGTACTTC. This codes for CASSLLAGDYEQYF.

This clonotype was picked up many times. The V gene is TRBV5-1, the J gene TRBJ2-3, with D unresolved. CDR1 SGHRS and CDR2 YFSETQ come from the germline V gene. Trimming cost V 2 bases and J 0 bases, with 7 bases left between them. This CDR3 has 14 amino acids. The CDR3 loop is CASSFLRSTDTQYF. CDR3 DNA sequence: TGCGCCAGCAGCTTTTTACGGAGCACAGATACGCAGTATTTT.

For the CDR3, the DNA is TGTGCCTGGAGTGTACACCTGGGGGGAAACACCATATATTTT. Translating gives CAWSVHLGGNTIYF. This chain uses TRBV30 with TRBJ1-3; no firm D call. The CDR3 is 14 amino acids. The germline gives CDR1 GTSNPN, CDR2 SVGIG (reference sequence). The V gene lost 0 bases and the J gene lost 4 bases, with 10 bases spanning the gap.

The table lists this clonotype with a few counts. The chain employs TRBV12-3 or TRBV12-4 and TRBJ2-1; 11 nucleotides line up with TRBD2. There are 17 residues in the CDR3. J gave up 5 bases and V 2 bases, and 8 bases lay outside the gene matches. The CDR3 DNA sequence: TGTGCCAGCAGTTTATTAGCGACTAGCGGGGTAAACAATGAGCAGTTCTTC. This gives the protein CASSLLATSGVNNEQFF.

This clonotype was found many times. The chain joins TRBV20-1 to TRBJ2-1; 11 bases match TRBD2. The J segment lost 1 base and the V segment lost 3 bases, leaving 2 bases of the junction unmatched. Germline values: CDR1 DFQATT, CDR2 SNEGSKA (reference sequence). This CDR3 spans 15 amino acids. In DNA form, the CDR3 reads TGCAGTGCTAGCTCTAGCGGGAGGTCCTACAATGAGCAGTTCTTC. This sequence encodes CSASSSGRSYNEQFF.

The rearrangement links TRBV25-1 to TRBJ1-5; the D gene is possibly TRBD1 (6 bases). Trimming removed 5 bases at V and 1 base at J, with 9 bases between. The CDR3 extends over 14 amino acids. Per the germline V gene, CDR1 is MGHDK and CDR2 is SYGVNS. CDR3 sequence reads: CASSRGASNQPQHF. Here the CDR3 DNA reads TGTGCCAGCAGTCGGGGGGCGAGCAATCAGCCCCAGCATTTT.

This clonotype has only a few counts. The chain couples TRBV7-9 to TRBJ1-1, with 8 bases matching TRBD1. The CDR3 runs 16 residues. Trimming took 1 base from V and 5 from J; bases not matched to a gene: 9. The germline gives CDR1 SEHNR, CDR2 FQNEAQ (reference sequence). The chain's CDR3 is CASSLVTPRGRTEAFF. The CDR3, as DNA: TGTGCCAGCAGCTTAGTAACTCCCAGGGGGCGAACTGAAGCTTTCTTT.